This T cell receptor beta chain was identified in a study of cytomegalovirus exposure and HLA in healthy donors. Study-wide findings and caveats: Among TCR beta chains, those listed as cytomegalovirus-associated numbered about 160. Certain indistinguishable V segments, among them TRBV6-2 and TRBV6-3, were excluded.

The PCR employed 60 Vbeta primers together with 13 Jbeta primers. Generated by immunoSEQ multiplex PCR, the TCRdb table keeps only in-frame clones and is missing some. The sample lists about 140,000 clones, 80% occurring once. Points on this clone: Its specificity is unknown.

The CDR3 runs to 13 residues. Germline loops: CDR1 GTSNPN, CDR2 SVGIG (reference sequence). This TCR was sampled from a woman in her thirties or forties in good health and CMV-seronegative. The source material was PBMCs. The chain uses TRBV30 and TRBJ1-1, with D perhaps matching TRBD1 (6 bases). CDR3 sequence reads: CAKKQGSGTEAFF. Here the CDR3 DNA reads TGTGCAAAAAAACAGGGCAGTGGCACTGAAGCTTTCTTT.